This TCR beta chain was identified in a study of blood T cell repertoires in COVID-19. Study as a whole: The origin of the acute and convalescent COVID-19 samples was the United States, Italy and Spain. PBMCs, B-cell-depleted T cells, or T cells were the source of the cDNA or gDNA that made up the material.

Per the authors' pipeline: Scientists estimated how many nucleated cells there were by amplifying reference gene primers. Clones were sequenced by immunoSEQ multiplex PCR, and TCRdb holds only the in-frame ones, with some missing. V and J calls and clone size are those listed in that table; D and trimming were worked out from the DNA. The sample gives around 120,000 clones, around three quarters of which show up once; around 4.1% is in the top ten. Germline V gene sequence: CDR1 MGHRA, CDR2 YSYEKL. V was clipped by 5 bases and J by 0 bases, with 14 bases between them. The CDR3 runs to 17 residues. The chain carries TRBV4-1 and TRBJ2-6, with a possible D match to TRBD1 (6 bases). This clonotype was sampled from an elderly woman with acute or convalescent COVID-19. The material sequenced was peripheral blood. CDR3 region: CASSLGQSNSGANVLTF. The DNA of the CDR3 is TGCGCCAGCAGCTTAGGACAGTCCAACTCTGGGGCCAACGTCCTGACTTTC.